The clone carrying this T cell receptor beta chain has more than one count but fewer than ten. The target antigen is unknown. RNA transcripts yielded amplified TCR beta CDR3 regions. Primed by the HTBI set, a first-round RT-PCR was run on the TCR CDR3. TCRdb reanalysed the multiplex PCR reads using MiXCR and keeps one entry per CDR3 protein. The repertoire holds a few hundred thousand distinct CDR3 sequences, with just over 14% as singletons. Recently diagnosed hyperthyroidism of less than 2 months' duration affected patients aged 18 to 65. The study excluded patients with uncontrolled infection, other autoimmune disease, pregnancy or lactation. Every diagnosis used clinical symptoms, serum thyroxine and TRAb, thyroid ultrasound and orbital computed tomography. Trimming took 0 bases from V and 6 from J; bases not matched to a gene: 4. CDR3 length equals 15 residues. CDR1 and CDR2 (germline): DFQATT, SNEGSKA (reference sequence).

The entry originates in a study of T cells in Graves' hyperthyroidism and ophthalmopathy. Study-wide results and limits: Most clonotypes expanded in the thyroid (above 0.001) were also present in blood.

The chain couples TRBV20-1 to TRBJ2-7; TRBD2 matches 14 bases. The receptor was derived from a woman in her thirties or forties with Graves' hyperthyroidism that later progressed to Graves' ophthalmopathy. The sequencing input was blood. This CDR3 is CSARDLGLAGGEQYF. Here the CDR3 DNA reads TGCAGTGCTAGAGATCTCGGACTAGCGGGAGGCGAGCAGTACTTC.